Sequencing of this T cell receptor (beta chain) was carried out in a study of CD8 T cells in Susac syndrome. Germline V gene lookup returns CDR1 SGDLS and CDR2 YYNGEE. The CDR3 covers 11 residues. V lost 1 base and J lost 5, with 0 bases in between. Random hexamers primed reverse transcription of about 0.5 to 1 ug RNA. TCRdb recomputed calls from the immunoSEQ multiplex PCR reads with MiXCR, one row per CDR3 protein. The sample shows some 200,000 distinct CDR3 sequences, about 95% of them seen only once. This clonotype has just a few counts. This rearrangement joins TRBV9 to TRBJ2-2, with no clear D. Material for sequencing was CD8+ T cells from PBMCs. This TCR was sampled from a human donor with Susac syndrome. The CDR3 coding sequence is TGTGCCAGCAGCGTAACCGGGGAGCTGTTTTTT. Protein: CASSVTGELFF.